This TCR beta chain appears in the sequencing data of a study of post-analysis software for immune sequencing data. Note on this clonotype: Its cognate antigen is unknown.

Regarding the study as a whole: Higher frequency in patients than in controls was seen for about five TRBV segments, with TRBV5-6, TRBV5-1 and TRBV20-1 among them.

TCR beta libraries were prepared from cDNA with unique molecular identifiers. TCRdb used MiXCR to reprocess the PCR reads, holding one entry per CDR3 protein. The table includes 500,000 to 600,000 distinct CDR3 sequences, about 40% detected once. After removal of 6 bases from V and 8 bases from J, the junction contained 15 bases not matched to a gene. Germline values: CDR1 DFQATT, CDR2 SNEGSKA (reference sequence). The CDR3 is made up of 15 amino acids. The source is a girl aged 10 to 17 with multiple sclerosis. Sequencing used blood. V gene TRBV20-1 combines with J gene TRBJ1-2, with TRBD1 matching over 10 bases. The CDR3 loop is CSATEGGQGTNGYTF. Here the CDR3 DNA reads TGCAGTGCCACAGAAGGGGGACAGGGGACCAACGGCTACACCTTC.